This T cell receptor (beta chain) was found in a study of T cells in Graves' hyperthyroidism and ophthalmopathy. This clonotype came up many times. The V end lost 0 bases, the J end lost 3 bases, and 13 bases lay between the germline ends. Per the germline V gene, CDR1 is SGHDT and CDR2 is YYEEEE. This CDR3 is built from 16 residues. RNA transcripts provided the source from which TCR beta CDR3 regions were amplified. Using the HTBI primer set, a first-round RT-PCR was run on the TCR CDR3. TCRdb recomputed calls from the multiplex PCR reads with MiXCR, one row per CDR3 protein. The table shows about 290,000 distinct CDR3 sequences, with about 16% occurring only once.

Sequencing used blood. The TCR was taken from a woman aged 45-65 years with Graves' hyperthyroidism that later progressed to Graves' ophthalmopathy. V is TRBV5-6 and J is TRBJ2-1, with a tentative D call TRBD2 (6 bases). DNA of the CDR3: TGTGCCAGCAGCTTGGTCCGGGAGATGTACTACAATGAGCAGTTCTTC. This translates into CASSLVREMYYNEQFF. Full variable domain (outside the CDR3, taken from reference TRBV5-6 and TRBJ2-1): DAGVTQSPTHLIKTRGQQVTLRCSPKSGHDTVSWYQQALGQGPQFIFQYYEEEERQRGNFPDRFSGHQFPNYSSELNVNALLLGDSALYLCASSLVREMYYNEQFFGPGTRLTVL.